The next 16 T cell receptor beta chains were all read from a single sample in a study of T cells expressing NK-cell markers. TCRdb reprocessed the 5' RACE reads and keeps a single row for each CDR3 protein, giving no DNA. This sample lists a few hundred thousand distinct CDR3 sequences; its ten largest clones have 0.3% to 0.45%. Sequenced sample: blood T cells: a sorted CD56 or NKG2C T cell subset, CD4+ or CD8+ T cells, or bulk PBMC T cells (not recorded which). The source is a man between 18 and 35 years old in good health.

The rearrangement joins TRBV18 to TRBJ2-1; TCRdb's D gene call, TRBD1, goes unchecked for lack of DNA. Germline CDR1 is KGHSH and CDR2 is LQKENI. The CDR3 totals 13 residues. CDR3 sequence: CASSSSDQGWEFF. The full variable domain, its missing parts supplied by reference TRBV18 and TRBJ2-1, is NAGVMQNPRHLVRRRGQEARLRCSPMKGHSHVYWYRQLPEEGLKFMVYLQKENIIDESGMPKERFSAEFPKEGPSILRIQQVVRGDSAAYFCASSSSDQGWEFFGPGTRLTVL.

This rearrangement joins TRBV7-6 to TRBJ2-1. The CDR3 is 16 residues long. CDR1 is SGHVS, CDR2 FNYEAQ, per germline. The CDR3: CASSSRYTKQYNEQFF. Full variable domain (missing parts from reference TRBV7-6 and TRBJ2-1): GAGVSQSPRYKVTKRGQDVALRCDPISGHVSLYWYRQALGQGPEFLTYFNYEAQQDKSGLPNDRFSAERPEGSISTLTIQRTEQRDSAMYRCASSSRYTKQYNEQFFGPGTRLTVL.

The rearrangement uses TRBV20-1 and TRBJ2-2; TCRdb's D call, TRBD2, is unchecked because there is no DNA. CDR1 and CDR2 (germline): DFQATT, SNEGSKA (reference sequence). CDR3 size: 13 residues. The chain's CDR3 is CSAREGRTGELFF.

V is TRBV10-3 and J is TRBJ2-3; TCRdb lists TRBD2, though no DNA is available to test this call. This CDR3 spans 20 amino acids. CDR1 and CDR2 (germline): ENHRY, SYGVKD. The CDR3: CAISESWLAGGPYGTDTQYF.

The chain carries TRBV28 and TRBJ2-7; without DNA, the TCRdb call of TRBD1 cannot be checked. Germline V gives CDR1 MDHEN, CDR2 SYDVKM. The CDR3 loop spans 14 amino acids. The CDR3 region is CATYRQGTPYEQYF.

V usage is TRBV11-1 and J usage is TRBJ2-7; TCRdb's D gene call, TRBD1, goes unchecked for lack of DNA. The V gene's germline CDR1 is SGHAT and CDR2 FQDESV (reference sequence). The CDR3 runs 13 residues. This chain's CDR3 is CASSFGQSYEQYF.

V is TRBV7-9 and J is TRBJ2-7; TCRdb's D call of TRBD2 is untestable without DNA. The CDR3 contains 14 residues. Germline CDR1 and CDR2: SEHNR and FQNEAQ (reference sequence). The CDR3 protein is CASRHPRAPYEQYF.

The rearrangement joins TRBV20-1 to TRBJ2-2; lacking DNA, the TRBD2 call made by TCRdb goes unchecked. CDR1 and CDR2 (germline): DFQATT, SNEGSKA (reference sequence). The CDR3 consists of 15 residues. The CDR3 sequence: CSATLAETNTGELFF.

V usage is TRBV6-5 and J usage is TRBJ2-7; TCRdb indicates TRBD2, and absent DNA this call remains unverified. This CDR3 is built from 17 residues. Looked up from germline, CDR1 is MNHEY and CDR2 is SVGAGI. The CDR3 protein is CASSYDSREGRWYEQYF.

The chain employs TRBV11-2 and TRBJ2-1; with no DNA, the TCRdb D assignment of TRBD1 cannot be verified. CDR3 length equals 15 residues. CDR1 SGHAT and CDR2 FQNNGV come from the germline V gene. The chain's CDR3 is CASSLDRYKSGGGFF. Filled out from reference TRBV11-2 and TRBJ2-1, the complete variable domain reads EAGVAQSPRYKIIEKRQSVAFWCNPISGHATLYWYQQILGQGPKLLIQFQNNGVVDDSQLPKDRFSAERLKGVDSTLKIQPAKLEDSAVYLCASSLDRYKSGGGFFGPGTRLTVL.

The J gene is TRBJ2-1, the V gene TRBV12-3 or TRBV12-4; the TCRdb call, TRBD2, lacks DNA for checking. This CDR3 is built from 16 residues. CDR3 in amino acids: CASSLGQRGGANEQFF.

V usage is TRBV12-3 or TRBV12-4 and J usage is TRBJ2-2. The CDR3 runs 13 residues. CDR3: CASSFGVFGELFF.

The chain joins TRBV18 to TRBJ1-5. Germline CDR1 is KGHSH and CDR2 is LQKENI. CDR3 length: 14 residues. CDR3 region: CASSLQNSNQPQHF.

The rearrangement uses TRBV24-1 and TRBJ2-1. Looked up from germline, CDR1 is KGHDR and CDR2 is SFDVKD. The CDR3 extends over 17 amino acids. CDR3 loop: CATSDFGSASSYNEQFF.

The rearrangement links TRBV12-3 or TRBV12-4 to TRBJ2-1; TCRdb's assignment of TRBD1 cannot be checked, as there is no DNA. This CDR3 comprises 14 residues. The CDR3 loop reads CASSFRGGRDEQFF.

J is TRBJ1-3 and V is TRBV28. The CDR3 has 16 amino acids. CDR1 is MDHEN, CDR2 SYDVKM, per germline. This CDR3 reads CASSSDGVTTGNTIYF.